Sequencing of this T cell receptor beta chain was carried out in a study of CD8+ T cells in alopecia areata. Study background: Treated patients took oral tofacitinib at 5 to 10 mg twice daily. The share of scalp area affected provided the severity score for treated patients. The study's findings and limits: Normal scalp had lower clonality than lesional scalp, with alopecia totalis/universalis lesions showing this most strongly.

Extracted RNA was reverse transcribed, and the resulting cDNA served as sequencing template. Assay used: immunoSEQ multiplex PCR; TCRdb lists only in-frame clones, some missing. The data contain more than 130,000 clones, approximately 80% of them singletons. The treatment denotes: oral pan-JAK inhibitor, 5-10 mg twice daily. Peripheral blood, together with lesional scalp punch biopsies, was collected from alopecia areata patients. The ends were cut back, 4 bases at V and 3 bases at J, with 14 bases in the middle. Looked up from germline, CDR1 is SGHRS and CDR2 is YFSETQ. The CDR3 spans 14 residues. Points on this clone: Its target is not known.

Source: CD8+ T cells sorted from blood, taken at week 4, from a patient treated with tofacitinib. This chain uses TRBV5-1 with TRBJ2-7; possible D gene TRBD1, 5 bases. This receptor was identified in a human donor with alopecia areata. The CDR3 sequence: CASSPTDSFYEQYF. CDR3 nucleotides: TGCGCCAGCAGCCCGACTGACAGTTTCTACGAGCAGTACTTC.